This T cell receptor beta chain was observed in a study of breast tumors, draining lymph nodes, adjacent tissues. Whole-study results and caveats: The data were judged consistent with most tumor T cells coming from lymph node and expanding in tumor. Tumor TCR diversity was below lymph nodes but above nontumor tissue. Tumor and nontumor repertoires were significantly more similar in luminal-like than in basal-like breast cancer.

The germline gives CDR1 SGHVS, CDR2 FQNEAQ. The CDR3 is made up of 13 amino acids. The V gene end was trimmed by 5 bases and the J gene end by 6 bases; junction bases not matched to a gene: 4. This clonotype has ten or more counts. Antigen unknown. TCRdb re-analysed the multiplex PCR reads in MiXCR, keeping a single row per CDR3 protein. The sample lists 20,000 or so distinct CDR3 sequences; roughly 50% were seen once. The source material was breast tumor tissue. This TCR was sampled from a female donor with breast cancer. Some clones in this sample may be carry-over from other donors' samples. The chain carries TRBV7-8 and TRBJ2-1; 7 nucleotides align to TRBD2. As DNA, the CDR3 is TGTGCCAGCAGCCTAAGCGGGACCAATGAGCAGTTCTTC. It translates to CASSLSGTNEQFF.